The TCR beta chain under discussion was sequenced for a study of regulatory T cells in long-lasting Graves disease. The CDR3 is 15 residues long. Germline V CDR1 and CDR2: DFQATT, SNEGSKA (reference sequence). The germline V and J ends were trimmed by 4 bases and 6 bases, with 19 bases remaining between them. To make TCR beta libraries, researchers used iRepertoire HTBI primers and Arm-PCR of CDR3 regions. TCRdb independently ran MiXCR on the multiplex PCR reads; one entry per CDR3 protein. The sample comprises 440,000 or so distinct CDR3 sequences, 16% of which are singletons, and around a tenth rests with the top ten. Study-level results: Preferential use of TRBV28, TRBJ1-2 and TRBJ2-5 was seen in persistent disease.

This clonotype was recorded many times. Its cognate antigen is unknown. Regarding time point: newly diagnosed GD, antithyroid drugs for less than 3 months. PBMCs provided the RNA from which the TCR library was made. An endocrinology department located in Xi'an, China, was where the patients came from. These data also featured in a second study, about T cells in Graves' hyperthyroidism and ophthalmopathy. From that paper: Carried out on the TCR CDR3, a first-round RT-PCR used the HTBI primer set. With a median lead of roughly 6.2 months before onset, the model predicted ophthalmopathy.

The V gene is TRBV20-1, the J gene TRBJ1-5; unclear D gene. Sequences were derived from peripheral blood mononuclear cells (PBMCs), sampled at new diagnosis, from a patient treated with antithyroid drugs. This sequence originates from a woman younger than 45 with Graves disease. CDR3 bases: TGCAGTGCTATCACCGGCTGGCAGCTTGGTCAGCCCCAGCATTTT. It yields the protein CSAITGWQLGQPQHF.